This is a list of T cell receptor beta chains from one sample in a study of blood T cell repertoires in COVID-19. The assay was immunoSEQ multiplex PCR, and TCRdb's table has in-frame clones only and misses some. This table has over 100,000 clones, about 85% appearing once. Input material: peripheral blood. Every receptor here comes from a man in his forties or fifties with acute or convalescent COVID-19. CDR3s leave out the opening cysteine and the closing phenylalanine or tryptophan.

V	J	CDR3
TRBV27	TRBJ2-6	ASSPRQDSGANVLT
TRBV5-1	TRBJ2-5	ASSPHLGTSGGETQY
TRBV11-2	TRBJ2-3	ASSSTGISLDTQY
TRBV10-2	TRBJ2-3	ASSERGDTQY
TRBV29-1	TRBJ2-7	SVPLGQGANEQY
TRBV15	TRBJ2-1	ATSRDSLAGGPYNEQF
TRBV11-2	TRBJ2-7	ASSFAPLGYEQY
TRBV2	TRBJ1-3	ASSVNGVSGNTIY
TRBV18	TRBJ1-4	ASSNLGQGASEKLF
TRBV9	TRBJ2-3	ASSRTISTDTQY
TRBV6-2/TRBV6-3	TRBJ2-1	ASSYPLRDRGNIEQF
TRBV23-1	TRBJ2-2	ASSQPLRVQLENTGELF
TRBV10-3	TRBJ2-3	AISDSGLETDTQY
TRBV28	TRBJ2-7	ASSSRQYYEQY
TRBV11-3	TRBJ2-7	ASHPGLAGVGAWGQY
TRBV5-1	TRBJ2-3	ASRPVDRSTNTQY
TRBV4-2	TRBJ1-6	ASSQRDGDNSPLH
TRBV6-5	TRBJ1-2	ASSPGGSYGYT
TRBV4-3	TRBJ2-3	ASSQDHGAWTDTQY
TRBV7-2	TRBJ2-3	ASSSLRQGYTDTQY
TRBV19	TRBJ2-5	ASSIVWTSGVQETQY
TRBV2	TRBJ2-3	AGRQGVGDTQY
TRBV19	TRBJ1-2	ASSTAGTGQGYT
TRBV2	TRBJ2-5	ASTPLAGAQETQY
TRBV12-5	TRBJ2-3	ASESESTDTQY
TRBV20-1	TRBJ1-1	SARDPDRDF
TRBV19	TRBJ2-6	ASSIGQGRGGANVLT
TRBV4-1	TRBJ2-1	ASSQDWGLVSNEQF
TRBV7-2	TRBJ2-1	ASSLYGTGTHNEQF
TRBV18	TRBJ2-2	ASSPPLITGELF
TRBV5-4	TRBJ2-6	ASSFLSGANVLT
TRBV18	TRBJ1-4	ASSDRAYEKLF
TRBV6-5	TRBJ1-5	ASLESGVSPQH
TRBV7-2	TRBJ2-5	ASSPGLAGQRPQY
TRBV4-2	TRBJ2-3	ASSQEAPTYMY
TRBV14	TRBJ2-7	ASSPGQSIYEQY
TRBV10-3	TRBJ2-3	ATSWGGGDTQY